This T cell receptor (beta chain) was captured by sequencing in a study of blood T cell repertoires in COVID-19. The wider study: The United States, Italy and Spain were the sources of the acute and convalescent COVID-19 samples.

CDR1 is SGHRS, CDR2 YFSETQ, per germline. The CDR3 has 15 residues. V was pared by 4 bases and J by 1 base, with 3 bases of the junction left unmatched. TCRdb keeps only in-frame clones here, not all; method: immunoSEQ multiplex PCR. The sample comprises tens of thousands of clones, roughly 82% of which are singletons, and around 15% rests with the top ten. Sequenced material: peripheral blood. This TCR was sampled from a human donor in a cohort sampled during active COVID-19. The rearrangement joins TRBV5-1 to TRBJ2-1; 9 positions match TRBD2. CDR3 loop: CASSPTSGSYNEQFF. CDR3 DNA sequence: TGCGCCAGCAGCCCCACTAGCGGGTCCTACAATGAGCAGTTCTTC.